This T cell receptor beta chain is from a study of T-cell reconstitution after alpha-beta-depleted transplantation in children. Preparation of the TCRbeta library involved a method that used unique molecular identifiers. TCRdb re-derived calls from the PCR reads in MiXCR, one entry per CDR3 protein. The sample includes 100,000 to 120,000 distinct CDR3 sequences, 9% to 12% of them seen just once. This clonotype has at least ten counts. Germline CDR1 is SQVTM and CDR2 is ANQGSEA. With 7 bases clipped from V and 6 bases from J, the junction kept 7 bases outside the gene matches. The CDR3 sequence is 13 residues long.

This receptor was identified in a human donor who donated a stem cell graft to a child with acute lymphoblastic leukemia. Sample: PBMCs from the stem cell graft donor, taken from the stem cell graft. The genes are TRBV29-1 and TRBJ2-2; 8 nucleotides agree with TRBD1. The CDR3 loop is CSAGDRGSGELFF. CDR3 DNA: TGCAGCGCCGGCGACAGGGGCTCCGGGGAGCTGTTTTTT.